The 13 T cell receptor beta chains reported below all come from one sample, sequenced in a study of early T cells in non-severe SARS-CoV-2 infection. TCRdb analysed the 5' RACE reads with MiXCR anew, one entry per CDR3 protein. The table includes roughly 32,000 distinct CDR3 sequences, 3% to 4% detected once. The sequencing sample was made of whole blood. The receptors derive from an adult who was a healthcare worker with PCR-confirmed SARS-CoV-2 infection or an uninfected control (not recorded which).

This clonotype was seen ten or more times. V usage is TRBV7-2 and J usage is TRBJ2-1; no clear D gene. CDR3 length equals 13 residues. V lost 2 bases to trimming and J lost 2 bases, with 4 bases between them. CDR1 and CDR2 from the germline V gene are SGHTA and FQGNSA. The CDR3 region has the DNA TGTGCCAGCAGCTTAAGTGCCTACAATGAGCAGTTCTTC. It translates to CASSLSAYNEQFF. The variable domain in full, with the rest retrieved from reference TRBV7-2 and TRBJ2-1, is GAGVSQSPSNKVTEKGKDVELRCDPISGHTALYWYRQSLGQGLEFLIYFQGNSAPDKSGLPSDRFSAERTGGSVSTLTIQRTQQEDSAVYLCASSLSAYNEQFFGPGTRLTVL.

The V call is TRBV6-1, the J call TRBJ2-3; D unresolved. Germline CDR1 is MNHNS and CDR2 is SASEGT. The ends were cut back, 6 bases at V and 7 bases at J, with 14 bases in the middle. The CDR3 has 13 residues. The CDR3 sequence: CASRELTRNTQYF. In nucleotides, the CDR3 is TGTGCCAGCAGAGAGCTAACCCGGAATACGCAGTATTTT.

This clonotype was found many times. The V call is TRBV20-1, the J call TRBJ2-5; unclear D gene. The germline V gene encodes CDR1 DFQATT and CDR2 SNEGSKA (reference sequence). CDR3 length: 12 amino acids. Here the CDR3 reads CSPKGSAETQYF. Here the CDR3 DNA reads TGCAGCCCCAAGGGTTCGGCGGAGACCCAGTACTTC.

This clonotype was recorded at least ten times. CDR3 amino acids: CASSLDRGLFF. CDR3 in DNA: TGTGCCAGCAGTCTTGACAGAGGGCTGTTCTTC. This chain connects TRBV2 to TRBJ2-1; D is tentatively TRBD1 or TRBD2 (5 bases each). CDR3 length: 11 amino acids. CDR1 is SNHLY, CDR2 FYNNEI, per germline. Trimming left V 5 bases short and J 15 bases short, with 14 bases between.

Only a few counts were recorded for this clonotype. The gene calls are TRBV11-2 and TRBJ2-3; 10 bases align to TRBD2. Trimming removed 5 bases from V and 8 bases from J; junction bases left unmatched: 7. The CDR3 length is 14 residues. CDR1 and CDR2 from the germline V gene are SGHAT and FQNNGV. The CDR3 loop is CASSPIAGGRTQYF. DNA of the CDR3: TGTGCCAGCAGCCCTATAGCGGGAGGCCGTACGCAGTATTTT.

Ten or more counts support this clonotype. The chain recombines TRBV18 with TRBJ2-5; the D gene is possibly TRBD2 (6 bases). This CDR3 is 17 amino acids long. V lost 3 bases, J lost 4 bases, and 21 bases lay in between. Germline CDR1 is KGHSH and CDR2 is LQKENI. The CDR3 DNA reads TGTGCCAGCTCACCGCTGACTAGTGGGGCAGGAGCAGAGACCCAGTACTTC. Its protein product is CASSPLTSGAGAETQYF.

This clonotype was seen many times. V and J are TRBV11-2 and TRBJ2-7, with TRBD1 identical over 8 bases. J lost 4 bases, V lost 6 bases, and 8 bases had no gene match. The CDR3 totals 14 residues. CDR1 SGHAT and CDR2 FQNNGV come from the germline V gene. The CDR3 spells CASRPRQGRYEQYF. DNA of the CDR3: TGTGCCAGCAGACCTCGACAGGGGAGGTACGAGCAGTACTTC.

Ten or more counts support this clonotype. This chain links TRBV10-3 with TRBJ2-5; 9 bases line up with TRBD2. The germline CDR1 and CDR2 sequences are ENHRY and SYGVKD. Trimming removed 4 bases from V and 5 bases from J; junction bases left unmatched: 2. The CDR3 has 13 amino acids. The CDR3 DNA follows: TGTGCCATCAGTGGGAGCGGGAGGGAGACCCAGTACTTC. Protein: CAISGSGRETQYF.

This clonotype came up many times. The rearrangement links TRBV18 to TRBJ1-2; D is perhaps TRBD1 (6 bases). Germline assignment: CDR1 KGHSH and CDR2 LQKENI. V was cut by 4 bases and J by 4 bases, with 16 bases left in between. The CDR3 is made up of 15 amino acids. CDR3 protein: CASSHDGTPVYGYTF. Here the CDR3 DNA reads TGTGCCAGCTCACACGACGGGACACCAGTCTATGGCTACACCTTC.

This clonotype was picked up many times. CDR3 loop: CSARDDRTSALHF. CDR3 coding DNA: TGCAGTGCTAGAGATGATCGGACGAGCGCTCTCCACTTT. The chain combines TRBV20-1 with TRBJ1-6, with no clear D. Trimming stripped 0 bases from V and 16 bases from J, with 16 bases between. Germline loops: CDR1 DFQATT, CDR2 SNEGSKA (reference sequence). The CDR3 has 13 residues.

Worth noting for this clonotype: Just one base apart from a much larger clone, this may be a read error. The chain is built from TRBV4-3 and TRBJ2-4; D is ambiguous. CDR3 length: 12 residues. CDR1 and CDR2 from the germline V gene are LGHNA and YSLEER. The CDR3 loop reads CTSSQGGGSQYF. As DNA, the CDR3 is TGCACCAGCAGCCAAGGCGGTGGAAGTCAGTACTTC.

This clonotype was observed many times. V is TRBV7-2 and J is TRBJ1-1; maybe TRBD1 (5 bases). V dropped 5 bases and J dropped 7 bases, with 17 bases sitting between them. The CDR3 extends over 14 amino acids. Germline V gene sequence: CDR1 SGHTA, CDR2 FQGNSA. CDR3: CASSGHTEHLEAFF. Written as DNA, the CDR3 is TGTGCCAGCAGCGGACACACGGAACACCTTGAAGCTTTCTTT.

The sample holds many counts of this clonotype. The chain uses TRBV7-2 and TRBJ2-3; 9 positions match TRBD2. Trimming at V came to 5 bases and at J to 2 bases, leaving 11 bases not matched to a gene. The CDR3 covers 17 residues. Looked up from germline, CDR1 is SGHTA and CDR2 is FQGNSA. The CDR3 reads CASSPFQREAATDTQYF. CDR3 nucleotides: TGTGCCAGCAGCCCTTTCCAGCGGGAGGCCGCCACAGATACGCAGTATTTT.